The T cell receptor beta chain described here comes from a study of blood T cell repertoires in COVID-19 (dated by TCRdb to 2018 to 2021). Background on the whole study: Collaborator samples came from the United States, Italy and Spain and covered acute and convalescent phases of COVID-19. Samples were obtained from the ongoing ImmuneRACE study (first 160 participants) and from roughly 1,300 subjects provided by 6 global collaborators. The sample metadata nearly always contained a de-identified subject ID, COVID-19 status, age in years and sex. The prospective study material was composed of cDNA or gDNA derived from T cells, B-cell-depleted T cells, or PBMCs. HLA class I and class II types, where available, came from metadata supplied by the sample provider rather than from assay-based typing. A freely available public database, intended as a resource for researchers studying the immune response to SARS-CoV-2, is where the repertoires were released. Deeply sampled blood TCRbeta repertoires from subjects exposed to, actively infected with, or recovered from COVID-19 were included in the dataset.

One collaborating source in Seattle enrolled patients during active infection and followed them longitudinally through the course of disease. Collaborating institutions collected whole blood in K2EDTA tubes following their own protocols. For TCRbeta analysis, collaborators shipped samples in one of three forms: frozen whole blood, isolated PBMCs, or DNA extracted from either of those sample types. TCRbeta CDR3 regions were amplified from genomic DNA by means of the immunoSEQ Assay, a bias-controlled multiplex PCR. The authors' pipeline ran thus. Nucleated cell counts per sample were estimated from amplification of reference gene primers within the assay. To quantify the absolute abundance of each unique TCRbeta CDR3 rearrangement, sequence reads were collapsed and filtered. For each sample, productive Simpson clonality was calculated as the square root of Simpson's diversity index over productive rearrangements. TCRdb re-hosts the immuneACCESS table, in-frame sequences only. Its copies lack some clones; in the studies checked, an unresolved V gene accounts for under half of them, and the cause for the rest is not known. Clone size and V and J calls were adopted from that table, with D and trimming inferred from the DNA. The sample has fewer than 450,000 clones on record, more than 70% of them singletons. In total, the top ten clones hold approximately 12% of the sample.

Comments on this clone: Its specific antigen is unknown. Base-call qualities are not available, and no considerably larger clone is one nucleotide away.

Here is what the overall study found, with its caveats: The quantity of clinical and demographic metadata differed by source and by participant and was supplied without curation.

The source material was peripheral blood. This clonotype originated in a woman between 45 and 65 years old with COVID-19, enrolled during active disease.

The DNA reads as follows: TGTGCCAGCAGCCTGCGACAGGGGGCGGTAGATACGCAGTATTTT. Translated, this gives CASSLRQGAVDTQYF. This chain joins TRBV7-2 to TRBJ2-3, and 10 junctional nucleotides match TRBD1. Trimming removed 5 bases from V and 5 bases from J; the gene matches leave 7 bases unexplained. Reading from cysteine to phenylalanine, the CDR3 counts 15 amino acids. Left in the record is the CDR3 DNA by itself, 45 bases read in frame from the first base. Reading the germline V gene gives CDR1 SGHTA and CDR2 FQGNSA.